Detailed here is one T cell receptor (beta chain). Germline CDR1 and CDR2: SGHRS and YFSETQ. CDR3 length equals 15 residues. V lost 0 bases and J lost 1; bases outside the gene matches: 0. The data derive from a study of T cells in Graves' hyperthyroidism and ophthalmopathy. Amplification yielded TCR beta CDR3 regions, with RNA transcripts as the source. Using the HTBI primer set, a first-round RT-PCR was run on the TCR CDR3. Each CDR3 protein is one row after TCRdb ran MiXCR on the multiplex PCR reads. The table lists approximately 610,000 distinct CDR3 sequences, roughly 14% of them singletons. Sequencing input: blood. This clonotype was sampled from a woman in her thirties or forties with Graves' ophthalmopathy. This rearrangement joins TRBV5-1 to TRBJ2-2; 7 positions agree with TRBD2. The CDR3 DNA sequence: TGCGCCAGCAGCTTGGGGACTAGGAACACCGGGGAGCTGTTTTTT. As protein: CASSLGTRNTGELFF. The full variable domain, its missing parts supplied by reference TRBV5-1 and TRBJ2-2, is KAGVTQTPRYLIKTRGQQVTLSCSPISGHRSVSWYQQTPGQGLQFLFEYFSETQRNKGNFPGRFSGRQFSNSRSEMNVSTLELGDSALYLCASSLGTRNTGELFFGEGSRLTVL.